The clone carrying this TCR beta chain was detected only a few times. The CDR3 runs to 13 residues. The V end was cut by 5 bases, the J end by 5 bases, with 15 bases between. Germline V gives CDR1 GTSNPN, CDR2 SVGIG (reference sequence). This entry belongs to a study of beta chain features in type 1 diabetes. TCRB transcripts that were expressed got sequenced, as all of the isolated RNA had been reverse transcribed. Some clones are missing from TCRdb's copy, which holds only in-frame ones; the method was immunoSEQ multiplex PCR. The table has just over 600,000 clones, around a sixth seen once. The sequenced material came from naive CD4+ T cells from blood. The rearrangement joins TRBV30 to TRBJ2-5, with D possibly being TRBD2 (5 bases). The TCR sequence derives from a man younger than 35 in good health. The CDR3 is CAWQKGGAETQYF. CDR3 nucleotide sequence: TGTGCCTGGCAAAAAGGAGGTGCTGAGACCCAGTACTTC.